This T cell receptor (beta chain) was retrieved from a study of blood T cell repertoires in COVID-19. The protocol was immunoSEQ multiplex PCR, while the TCRdb copy is restricted to in-frame clones and leaves out a portion. Here the sample spans roughly 230,000 clones, about 84% being singletons. This sequence was found in a woman of 80 years or more with acute or convalescent COVID-19. Sequencing was performed on peripheral blood.

This chain's CDR3 is CASSFDSNSGNTIYF. In DNA, the CDR3 is TGTGCCAGCAGCTTTGACAGCAACTCTGGAAACACCATATATTTT. The chain couples TRBV7-2 to TRBJ1-3, with a possible D match to TRBD1 (5 bases). The CDR3 covers 15 residues. Between the trimmed V and J ends, which lost 3 bases and 0 bases, there was a span of 9 bases. Germline loops: CDR1 SGHTA, CDR2 FQGNSA.